This is a list of T cell receptor beta chains from one sample in a study of blood T cell repertoires in COVID-19. Clones were read by immunoSEQ multiplex PCR, and TCRdb kept only the in-frame ones, dropping some. The sample has fewer than 150,000 clones, roughly 88% seen once. Specimen: peripheral blood. All receptors come from a human donor in a cohort sampled during active COVID-19. The conserved cysteine and the conserved F or W are not part of the CDR3 here. The order of the fields is clone size, V gene, CDR3 protein. Clone size is shown for a subset of rows, as once, few, many or a class of expanded clone.

>.|TRBV10-3
AISEGTSNYGYT
>.|TRBV3-1/TRBV3-2
ASSQDTTAQY
>.|TRBV13
ASSLGGQASSYEQY
>.|TRBV7-9
ASSPLGGPNTGELF
>once|TRBV5-4
ASSPGGDRAYEQY
>.|TRBV3-1/TRBV3-2
ASSQGQGAPLH
>.|TRBV4-3
ASSQEGTSHEQF
>.|TRBV7-2
ASSSGQGALVGETQY
>.|TRBV30
AWSAGGNSPLH
>.|TRBV9
ASSVGGQSGAF
>.|TRBV5-1
ASSPDRVNTEAF
>.|TRBV9
ASSVEGSSGNTIY
>.|TRBV4-1
ASSQKQGLNYGYT
>.|TRBV28
ASSLGGVNSPLH
>few|TRBV5-1
ASSFTGSYSYEQY
>.|TRBV4-1
ASSQGRDRVRY
>.|TRBV9
ASSPGQGASNQPQH
>.|TRBV7-6
ASSFTGGRFNEQF
>.|TRBV21-1
ASSKVANTIY
>.|TRBV30
AWTRRTNTGELF
>.|TRBV3-1/TRBV3-2
ASSSGTWGFEAF